The 25 T cell receptor beta chains given below trace back to one sample, sequenced in a study of blood T cell repertoires in COVID-19. Using immunoSEQ multiplex PCR, the repertoire was profiled, and TCRdb retains in-frame clones only, with some absent. The sample carries about 330,000 clones, approximately 89% recorded once. The sample consisted of PBMCs or T cells enriched from blood (not recorded which). These receptors were obtained from a woman in her 30s who had recovered from COVID-19.

Regarding this clone: The same CDR3 also results from other DNA sequences found in this sample. The chain employs TRBV2 and TRBJ2-1, with 11 bases matching TRBD2. The germline V gene encodes CDR1 SNHLY and CDR2 FYNNEI. Trimming took 6 bases from V and 2 from J; bases not matched to a gene: 3. This CDR3 region has 15 residues. The DNA for the CDR3 is TGTGCCAGCAGGGTAGCGGGGGGGCCCTACAATGAGCAGTTCTTC. Its protein product is CASRVAGGPYNEQFF. The full variable domain, with the rest looked up from reference TRBV2 and TRBJ2-1, is EPEVTQTPSHQVTQMGQEVILRCVPISNHLYFYWYRQILGQKVEFLVSFYNNEISEKSEIFDDQFSVERPDGSNFTLKIRSTKLEDSAMYFCASRVAGGPYNEQFFGPGTRLTVL.

This chain links TRBV3-1 (or the pseudogene TRBV3-2) with TRBJ1-1; D unresolved. Trimming cost V 2 bases and J 4 bases, with 11 bases left between them. CDR1 is LGHDT, CDR2 YNNKEL, per germline (reference sequence). The CDR3 runs 14 residues. CDR3 nucleotide sequence: TGTGCCAGCAGCCAACCTAACAGTTTCACTGAAGCTTTCTTT. It specifies CASSQPNSFTEAFF.

This clone was observed a handful of times. V is TRBV11-2 and J is TRBJ2-7, with a weak D call TRBD1 (6 bases). The CDR3 has 14 residues. Trimming removed 3 bases from V and 3 bases from J, with 12 bases in between. Germline V lookup: CDR1 SGHAT, CDR2 FQNNGV. CDR3 DNA sequence: TGTGCCAGCAGCTTCCTGGCAGGGGTCTACGAGCAGTACTTC. Protein product: CASSFLAGVYEQYF.

A single count supports this clone. The chain carries TRBV11-2 and TRBJ1-4; TRBD1 agrees at 9 bases. The CDR3 has 16 amino acids. The V gene end was trimmed by 2 bases and the J gene end by 8 bases; junction bases not matched to a gene: 9. CDR1 and CDR2 from the germline V gene are SGHAT and FQNNGV. The CDR3 sequence: CASSLLGTGYAEKLFF. The DNA for the CDR3 is TGTGCCAGCAGCTTACTCGGGACAGGGTATGCGGAAAAACTGTTTTTT.

The CDR3 loop is CASSPTGPRTSGELFF. The CDR3 nucleotides read TGTGCCAGCTCACCCACAGGGCCTCGAACGTCCGGGGAGCTGTTTTTT. V and J are TRBV18 and TRBJ2-2, with D perhaps TRBD1 (6 bases). V lost 3 bases to trimming and J lost 6 bases, with 17 bases between them. Germline CDR1 and CDR2: KGHSH and LQKENI. CDR3 length equals 16 residues.

The V and J genes are TRBV3-1 (or the pseudogene TRBV3-2) and TRBJ2-4; 7 bases are a match to TRBD1. This CDR3 has 16 amino acids. From germline, CDR1 is LGHDT and CDR2 YNNKEL (reference sequence). V lost 3 bases to trimming and J lost 0 bases; unmatched junction nucleotides: 5. The CDR3 spells CASSHTGDGAKNIQYF. CDR3 nucleotides: TGTGCCAGCAGCCATACAGGGGATGGAGCCAAAAACATTCAGTACTTC.

The V call is TRBV6-1, the J call TRBJ1-1, with unresolved D. The V and J ends lost 3 bases and 10 bases respectively, with 9 bases between them. Germline V gene sequence: CDR1 MNHNS, CDR2 SASEGT. This CDR3 has 11 amino acids. CDR3 region: CASSDSPGAFF. In nucleotides, the CDR3 is TGTGCCAGCAGTGATTCTCCAGGAGCTTTCTTT.

This clone has only a few counts. This chain joins TRBV25-1 and TRBJ2-7, with a tentative D call TRBD2 (6 bases). Trimming removed 6 bases at V and 2 bases at J, with 14 bases between. There are 14 residues in the CDR3. Germline CDR1 and CDR2: MGHDK and SYGVNS. The CDR3 DNA follows: TGTGCCAGCAGGGCGGGACTGCCGCCCTACGAGCAGTACTTC. Translation: CASRAGLPPYEQYF.

This chain joins TRBV18 and TRBJ2-7, with 9 nucleotides matching TRBD1. Trimming at V came to 3 bases and at J to 1 base, leaving 7 bases not matched to a gene. Germline V gene sequence: CDR1 KGHSH, CDR2 LQKENI. The CDR3 loop spans 16 amino acids. CDR3 coding DNA: TGTGCCAGCTCACCCTCCCGGGACAGGGTTTCCTACGAGCAGTACTTC. This sequence encodes CASSPSRDRVSYEQYF. Looking up the rest from reference TRBV18 and TRBJ2-7 gives the full variable domain: NAGVMQNPRHLVRRRGQEARLRCSPMKGHSHVYWYRQLPEEGLKFMVYLQKENIIDESGMPKERFSAEFPKEGPSILRIQQVVRGDSAAYFCASSPSRDRVSYEQYFGPGTRLTVT.

The rearrangement links TRBV19 to TRBJ2-2; D might be TRBD2 (5 bases). The CDR3 totals 14 residues. V lost 8 bases and J 0 bases, leaving 10 bases between the germline ends. Germline V gene data show CDR1 as LNHDA and CDR2 as SQIVND (reference sequence). The CDR3 is CASREDPNTGELFF. CDR3 in DNA: TGTGCCAGTCGGGAAGACCCGAACACCGGGGAGCTGTTTTTT.

J is TRBJ1-3 and V is TRBV6-1; the D gene is possibly TRBD1 (5 bases). The ends were cut back, 3 bases at V and 4 bases at J, with 16 bases in the middle. The germline gives CDR1 MNHNS, CDR2 SASEGT. The CDR3 is 16 residues long. Here the CDR3 reads CASSDGALEVGNTIYF. CDR3 sequence (DNA): TGTGCCAGCAGTGATGGGGCTCTCGAAGTGGGAAACACCATATATTTT.

This clone was counted only a few times. The chain has TRBV5-8 and TRBJ1-5; 7 bases are shared with TRBD1. The V and J ends lost 3 bases and 4 bases, in that order; junction bases with no gene match: 10. This CDR3 contains 16 residues. Germline loops: CDR1 SGHTS, CDR2 YDEGEE. The CDR3 sequence is CASSSQDGQENQPQHF. CDR3 DNA: TGTGCCAGCAGCTCTCAAGATGGACAGGAAAATCAGCCCCAGCATTTT. The whole variable domain, filled in from reference TRBV5-8 and TRBJ1-5, reads EAGVTQSPTHLIKTRGQQATLRCSPISGHTSVYWYQQALGLGLQFLLWYDEGEERNRGNFPPRFSGRQFPNYSSELNVNALELEDSALYLCASSSQDGQENQPQHFGDGTRLSIL.

The chain couples TRBV3-1 (or the pseudogene TRBV3-2) to TRBJ1-1; 8 bases fit TRBD1. From germline, CDR1 is LGHDT and CDR2 YNNKEL (reference sequence). There are 18 residues in the CDR3. Losses at the gene ends were 0 bases for V and 2 bases for J; bases not matched to a gene: 11. This chain's CDR3 is CASSQDPGQGGVNTEAFF. The CDR3 DNA follows: TGTGCCAGCAGCCAAGATCCCGGACAGGGAGGGGTAAACACTGAAGCTTTCTTT.

The chain employs TRBV29-1 and TRBJ1-1; 7 nucleotides match TRBD1. The CDR3 covers 10 residues. Germline V gene lookup returns CDR1 SQVTM and CDR2 ANQGSEA. After removal of 7 bases from V and 7 bases from J, the junction contained 3 bases not matched to a gene. The CDR3 region has the DNA TGCAGCGGGGACAGCCTTGAAGCTTTCTTT. Its protein product is CSGDSLEAFF.

The CDR3 DNA follows: TGCGCCAGCAGCTTGCCGACAGGGCTCGGCTACACCTTC. Protein: CASSLPTGLGYTF. This chain links TRBV5-1 with TRBJ1-2; 7 bases fit TRBD1. This CDR3 is 13 amino acids long. CDR1 SGHRS and CDR2 YFSETQ come from the germline V gene. The trim removed 1 base at V and 8 bases at J, leaving 5 bases unmatched.

J is TRBJ1-2 and V is TRBV7-2; TRBD1 aligns across 7 bases. This CDR3 has 14 residues. The germline V gene has CDR1 SGHTA and CDR2 FQGNSA. The trim removed 3 bases at V and 5 bases at J, leaving 6 bases unmatched. CDR3 sequence reads: CASSFRTGDYGYTF. CDR3 bases: TGTGCCAGCAGCTTCCGGACAGGCGATTATGGCTACACCTTC.

The chain employs TRBV28 and TRBJ1-2; no definite D call. The CDR3 runs 14 residues. V was trimmed by 3 bases and J by 4 bases, leaving 12 bases between them. CDR1 is MDHEN and CDR2 is SYDVKM in the germline V gene. CDR3 bases: TGTGCCAGCAGTTTTGTTCGGGGAGGCTATGGCTACACCTTC. Translation gives CASSFVRGGYGYTF.

The rearrangement uses TRBV4-1 and TRBJ1-5; D ambiguous. V lost 4 bases and J 3 bases, leaving 19 bases between the germline ends. Germline loops: CDR1 MGHRA, CDR2 YSYEKL. The CDR3 length is 17 residues. The CDR3 protein is CASSLSPYLSDNQPQHF. CDR3 coding DNA: TGCGCCAGCAGCCTCTCCCCCTACCTCTCCGACAATCAGCCCCAGCATTTT.

V gene TRBV6-6 combines with J gene TRBJ1-1; 11 bases line up with TRBD1. The V gene end was trimmed by 5 bases and the J gene end by 5 bases; junction bases not matched to a gene: 16. CDR3 length: 18 amino acids. Per germline, CDR1 MNHNY and CDR2 SVGAGI (reference sequence). In DNA form, the CDR3 reads TGTGCCAGCAGTCTTCGTCGAGGACAGGGGGCGTCGGGGACTGAAGCTTTCTTT. This translates into CASSLRRGQGASGTEAFF.

The chain links TRBV7-9 to TRBJ1-1; tentative D call: TRBD1 (5 bases). This CDR3 has 13 amino acids. The V and J ends lost 5 bases and 12 bases respectively, with 19 bases between them. CDR1 is SEHNR and CDR2 is FQNEAQ in the germline V gene (reference sequence). This CDR3 is CASSPVPVGETFF. The CDR3 nucleotides read TGTGCCAGCAGCCCTGTCCCGGTAGGGGAAACTTTCTTT.

The chain uses TRBV6-5 and TRBJ2-1; tentative D call: TRBD2 (5 bases). The CDR3 is 11 residues long. The germline V gene has CDR1 MNHEY and CDR2 SVGAGI. The V gene lost 8 bases and the J gene lost 13 bases, with 15 bases spanning the gap. In nucleotides, the CDR3 is TGTGCCAGCGGATCCCCGGGGTTTCAGTTCTTC. As protein: CASGSPGFQFF.

A note on this clone: Mismatch with germline at one junction end may stem from a read error. V usage is TRBV19 and J usage is TRBJ2-1, with D perhaps TRBD2 (6 bases). Germline loops: CDR1 LNHDA, CDR2 SQIVND (reference sequence). This CDR3 is 17 amino acids long. In DNA form, the CDR3 reads TGTGCCAGTAGTGTAGATGGCGGGGAAGGCTCCTACAATGAGCAGTTCTTC. It yields the protein CASSVDGGEGSYNEQFF.

The chain employs TRBV7-9 and TRBJ1-6; 9 bases are a match to TRBD1. V dropped 5 bases and J dropped 4; count of bases not matched to a gene: 15. The CDR3 is 19 amino acids. Germline CDR1 is SEHNR and CDR2 is FQNEAQ (reference sequence). CDR3 DNA: TGTGCCAGCAGCGAGTACTGGGACAGGGAAAGAAGGTATAATTCACCCCTCCACTTT. It translates to CASSEYWDRERRYNSPLHF.

The CDR3, as DNA: TGTGCCAGCAGGGAGCAGGGGACCCCGCCCAATCAGCCCCAGCATTTT. As protein: CASREQGTPPNQPQHF. The V gene is TRBV2, the J gene TRBJ1-5; D possibly corresponds to TRBD1 (6 bases). The germline gives CDR1 SNHLY, CDR2 FYNNEI. V was trimmed by 6 bases and J by 3 bases, leaving 18 bases between them. The CDR3 length is 16 residues.

The chain links TRBV12-3 or TRBV12-4 to TRBJ2-2, with 7 bases matching TRBD1. This CDR3 contains 13 residues. The V gene end was trimmed by 7 bases and the J gene end by 5 bases; junction bases not matched to a gene: 4. CDR3 coding DNA: TGTGCCAGCAACTCAGGGGGAACCGGGGAGCTGTTTTTT. Translating gives CASNSGGTGELFF.